This is a list of T cell receptor beta chains from one sample in a study of cytomegalovirus exposure and HLA in healthy donors. Assay: immunoSEQ multiplex PCR; the TCRdb copy retains only in-frame clones and omits some. The sample gives approximately 150,000 clones, more than 70% of which show up once; 0.95% to 1.3% is in the top ten. Specimen: PBMCs. These receptors were taken from a man in his thirties or forties in good health and CMV-seronegative. Each CDR3 is given with its conserved first and last residue. Fields, in order: clone size, D gene, V gene, J gene, CDR3 protein, CDR3 DNA. D genes are given only for firm matches. Some rows have no size entry. The others give once, few or many, or a class for an expanded clone.

abundance: once
d_gene: TRBD2
v_gene: TRBV4-3
j_gene: TRBJ2-1
CDR3aa: CASSQQLAGGVEGEQFF
CDR3nt: TGCGCCAGCAGCCAACAACTAGCGGGAGGGGTAGAGGGTGAGCAGTTCTTC

abundance: once
d_gene: TRBD1
v_gene: TRBV4-2
j_gene: TRBJ2-5
CDR3aa: CASSQVATGGETQYF
CDR3nt: TGTGCCAGCAGCCAAGTGGCGACAGGGGGCGAGACCCAGTACTTC

abundance: once
d_gene: .
v_gene: TRBV4-2
j_gene: TRBJ1-1
CDR3aa: CASSPSWTPGGHTEAFF
CDR3nt: TGTGCCAGCAGCCCGTCCTGGACTCCGGGAGGTCACACTGAAGCTTTCTTT

abundance: .
d_gene: TRBD2
v_gene: TRBV10-1
j_gene: TRBJ2-3
CDR3aa: CASSGTSGEDTQYF
CDR3nt: TGCGCCAGCAGCGGGACTAGCGGGGAAGATACGCAGTATTTT

abundance: .
d_gene: .
v_gene: TRBV7-8
j_gene: TRBJ1-4
CDR3aa: CASSSIGPLGLALRIEKLFF
CDR3nt: TGTGCCAGCAGCTCCATTGGGCCTTTGGGGCTCGCCTTGAGAATTGAAAAACTGTTTTTT

abundance: .
d_gene: TRBD1
v_gene: TRBV6-1
j_gene: TRBJ2-7
CDR3aa: CASSEGQRLYEQYF
CDR3nt: TGTGCCAGCAGTGAGGGACAGAGACTTTACGAGCAGTACTTC

abundance: .
d_gene: .
v_gene: TRBV27
j_gene: TRBJ1-6
CDR3aa: CASRFRGANNSPLHF
CDR3nt: TGTGCCAGCCGTTTCCGGGGGGCTAATAATTCACCCCTCCACTTT

abundance: .
d_gene: TRBD2
v_gene: TRBV19
j_gene: TRBJ2-1
CDR3aa: CASSQSGRAIGNEQFF
CDR3nt: TGTGCCAGTTCGCAAAGCGGGAGGGCCATTGGCAATGAGCAGTTCTTC

abundance: .
d_gene: TRBD2
v_gene: TRBV15
j_gene: TRBJ2-2
CDR3aa: CATSGGGSGRAAGELFF
CDR3nt: TGTGCCACCAGCGGGGGGGGGAGCGGGAGGGCTGCCGGGGAGCTGTTTTTT

abundance: .
d_gene: TRBD2
v_gene: TRBV4-2
j_gene: TRBJ2-5
CDR3aa: CASSRRLAGGEETQYF
CDR3nt: TGTGCCAGCAGCCGCAGACTAGCGGGAGGGGAAGAGACCCAGTACTTC

abundance: .
d_gene: .
v_gene: TRBV28
j_gene: TRBJ2-2
CDR3aa: CASKQNTGELFF
CDR3nt: TGTGCCAGCAAACAGAACACCGGGGAGCTGTTTTTT

abundance: .
d_gene: .
v_gene: TRBV2
j_gene: TRBJ2-7
CDR3aa: CASSEATYYEQYF
CDR3nt: TGTGCCAGCAGTGAAGCTACTTACTACGAGCAGTACTTC

abundance: .
d_gene: .
v_gene: TRBV7-9
j_gene: TRBJ2-7
CDR3aa: CASSLMSGELEQYF
CDR3nt: TGTGCCAGCAGCTTAATGTCAGGGGAGCTCGAGCAGTACTTC

abundance: .
d_gene: .
v_gene: TRBV7-6
j_gene: TRBJ2-3
CDR3aa: CASSLAGGRDTQYF
CDR3nt: TGTGCCAGCAGCTTAGCAGGCGGGCGGGATACGCAGTATTTT

abundance: .
d_gene: .
v_gene: TRBV18
j_gene: TRBJ1-2
CDR3aa: CASSPINVGGYGYTF
CDR3nt: TGTGCCAGCTCACCGATCAACGTAGGAGGCTATGGCTACACCTTC

abundance: .
d_gene: .
v_gene: TRBV19
j_gene: TRBJ1-5
CDR3aa: CASSIGPTGFGNQPQHF
CDR3nt: TGTGCCAGTAGTATAGGCCCCACAGGGTTCGGAAATCAGCCCCAGCATTTT

abundance: once
d_gene: TRBD2
v_gene: TRBV18
j_gene: TRBJ2-3
CDR3aa: CASSPGLASTDTQYF
CDR3nt: TGTGCCAGCTCCCCAGGACTAGCAAGCACAGATACGCAGTATTTT

abundance: .
d_gene: .
v_gene: TRBV6-5
j_gene: TRBJ1-2
CDR3aa: CASSYGGVANYGYTF
CDR3nt: TGTGCCAGCAGTTACGGAGGGGTGGCTAACTATGGCTACACCTTC

abundance: .
d_gene: TRBD1
v_gene: TRBV10-3
j_gene: TRBJ1-2
CDR3aa: CAIKWTGGDYGYTF
CDR3nt: TGTGCCATCAAGTGGACAGGGGGCGACTATGGCTACACCTTC

abundance: .
d_gene: TRBD1
v_gene: TRBV4-3
j_gene: TRBJ2-7
CDR3aa: CASSPALGQGGYEQYF
CDR3nt: TGCGCCAGCAGCCCGGCGCTGGGACAGGGGGGGTACGAGCAGTACTTC

abundance: once
d_gene: TRBD2
v_gene: TRBV10-2
j_gene: TRBJ2-1
CDR3aa: CASSPLAGGPYEQFF
CDR3nt: TGCGCCAGCAGTCCCCTAGCGGGGGGGCCGTATGAGCAGTTCTTC

abundance: .
d_gene: TRBD1
v_gene: TRBV7-9
j_gene: TRBJ1-2
CDR3aa: CASSLVVGGNRGPNYGYTF
CDR3nt: TGTGCCAGCAGCTTAGTCGTGGGGGGAAACAGGGGGCCAAACTATGGCTACACCTTC

abundance: few
d_gene: TRBD2
v_gene: TRBV5-1
j_gene: TRBJ2-1
CDR3aa: CASSMERGDEQFF
CDR3nt: TGCGCCAGCAGCATGGAGCGGGGCGATGAGCAGTTCTTC

abundance: once
d_gene: .
v_gene: TRBV6-5
j_gene: TRBJ2-5
CDR3aa: CASSGKWEPRRYF
CDR3nt: TGTGCCAGCAGTGGGAAGTGGGAGCCCCGCAGGTACTTC

abundance: .
d_gene: .
v_gene: TRBV5-6
j_gene: TRBJ2-7
CDR3aa: CASSLGPSGEQYF
CDR3nt: TGTGCCAGCAGCTTGGGGCCCTCGGGGGAGCAGTACTTC

abundance: .
d_gene: .
v_gene: TRBV11-2
j_gene: TRBJ2-2
CDR3aa: CASSLEATNTGELFF
CDR3nt: TGTGCCAGCAGCTTAGAGGCCACGAACACCGGGGAGCTGTTTTTT

abundance: .
d_gene: .
v_gene: TRBV5-1
j_gene: TRBJ2-5
CDR3aa: CTSSLVPVQETQYF
CDR3nt: TGCACCAGCAGCTTGGTGCCAGTTCAAGAGACCCAGTACTTC

abundance: once
d_gene: .
v_gene: TRBV6-5
j_gene: TRBJ2-1
CDR3aa: CASSYLGRYNEQFF
CDR3nt: TGTGCCAGCAGTTACTTGGGGCGATACAATGAGCAGTTCTTC

abundance: .
d_gene: TRBD2
v_gene: TRBV7-6
j_gene: TRBJ2-1
CDR3aa: CASSLGGLAYNEQFF
CDR3nt: TGTGCCAGCAGCTTAGGGGGACTAGCCTACAATGAGCAGTTCTTC

abundance: .
d_gene: .
v_gene: TRBV7-6
j_gene: TRBJ1-4
CDR3aa: CASSGTAGANEKLFF
CDR3nt: TGTGCCAGCAGCGGGACTGCCGGGGCTAATGAAAAACTGTTTTTT

abundance: once
d_gene: .
v_gene: TRBV5-1
j_gene: TRBJ2-7
CDR3aa: CASSYGRGSEQYF
CDR3nt: TGCGCCAGCAGCTATGGCAGGGGAAGCGAGCAGTACTTC

abundance: .
d_gene: .
v_gene: TRBV6-5
j_gene: TRBJ1-5
CDR3aa: CASSPQASQPQHF
CDR3nt: TGTGCCAGCAGTCCCCAGGCCAGTCAGCCCCAGCATTTT

abundance: .
d_gene: .
v_gene: TRBV28
j_gene: TRBJ2-2
CDR3aa: CASSRGGTANTGELFF
CDR3nt: TGTGCCAGCAGCCGAGGGGGGACAGCGAACACCGGGGAGCTGTTTTTT

abundance: once
d_gene: .
v_gene: TRBV15
j_gene: TRBJ1-4
CDR3aa: CATSILLTNEKLFF
CDR3nt: TGTGCCACCAGTATTTTATTAACTAATGAAAAACTGTTTTTT

abundance: .
d_gene: TRBD2
v_gene: TRBV9
j_gene: TRBJ2-3
CDR3aa: CASSVVAGGSTDTQYF
CDR3nt: TGTGCCAGCAGCGTAGTAGCGGGGGGTAGCACAGATACGCAGTATTTT

abundance: few
d_gene: TRBD1
v_gene: TRBV14
j_gene: TRBJ2-3
CDR3aa: CASSRETGPWVGTDTQYF
CDR3nt: TGTGCCAGCAGCCGGGAGACAGGGCCTTGGGTTGGGACAGATACGCAGTATTTT

abundance: .
d_gene: .
v_gene: TRBV5-6
j_gene: TRBJ2-1
CDR3aa: CATHLGGLMNNEQFF
CDR3nt: TGTGCCACCCACCTCGGCGGCCTGATGAACAATGAGCAGTTCTTC

abundance: .
d_gene: .
v_gene: TRBV5-6
j_gene: TRBJ2-7
CDR3aa: CASSLGQSLYEQYF
CDR3nt: TGTGCCAGCAGCTTGGGACAGTCCCTGTACGAGCAGTACTTC

abundance: .
d_gene: .
v_gene: TRBV4-1
j_gene: TRBJ1-2
CDR3aa: CASSPRQNSNYGYTF
CDR3nt: TGCGCCAGCAGCCCAAGACAGAATTCTAACTATGGCTACACCTTC

abundance: .
d_gene: .
v_gene: TRBV2
j_gene: TRBJ1-2
CDR3aa: CASSVQGGHYGYTF
CDR3nt: TGTGCCAGCAGTGTGCAGGGTGGGCACTATGGCTACACCTTC

abundance: .
d_gene: TRBD1
v_gene: TRBV5-1
j_gene: TRBJ1-4
CDR3aa: CASNLNPGQGAEKLFF
CDR3nt: TGCGCCAGCAACTTGAATCCCGGACAGGGGGCAGAAAAACTGTTTTTT

abundance: .
d_gene: .
v_gene: TRBV11-3
j_gene: TRBJ2-7
CDR3aa: CASSLDPGTYEQYF
CDR3nt: TGTGCCAGCAGCTTAGACCCGGGAACATACGAGCAGTACTTC

abundance: .
d_gene: TRBD1
v_gene: TRBV7-9
j_gene: TRBJ1-5
CDR3aa: CASSLGGQGPGQPQHF
CDR3nt: TGTGCCAGCAGCTTAGGGGGACAGGGGCCGGGACAGCCCCAGCATTTT

abundance: .
d_gene: .
v_gene: TRBV5-4
j_gene: TRBJ1-1
CDR3aa: CASSLPQGANTEAFF
CDR3nt: TGTGCCAGCAGCCTACCACAGGGCGCGAACACTGAAGCTTTCTTT

abundance: .
d_gene: .
v_gene: TRBV4-1
j_gene: TRBJ2-5
CDR3aa: CASSQWQQETQYF
CDR3nt: TGCGCCAGCAGCCAATGGCAGCAAGAGACCCAGTACTTC

abundance: .
d_gene: TRBD1
v_gene: TRBV10-1
j_gene: TRBJ2-2
CDR3aa: CASSSGTGDAGELFF
CDR3nt: TGCGCCAGCAGTTCCGGGACAGGGGATGCCGGGGAGCTGTTTTTT

abundance: .
d_gene: TRBD1
v_gene: TRBV27
j_gene: TRBJ2-7
CDR3aa: CASRKRTGEGHPYEQYF
CDR3nt: TGTGCCAGCAGGAAACGGACAGGGGAAGGTCACCCCTACGAGCAGTACTTC

abundance: .
d_gene: .
v_gene: TRBV30
j_gene: TRBJ2-1
CDR3aa: CAWGVGGSNRNEQFF
CDR3nt: TGTGCCTGGGGAGTAGGAGGGAGCAATCGAAATGAGCAGTTCTTC

abundance: .
d_gene: .
v_gene: TRBV11-1
j_gene: TRBJ1-2
CDR3aa: CASSLGQPGRNTF
CDR3nt: TGTGCCAGCAGCTTAGGACAGCCCGGACGGAACACCTTC

abundance: .
d_gene: TRBD1
v_gene: TRBV9
j_gene: TRBJ2-1
CDR3aa: CASSVAWGQGWNEQFF
CDR3nt: TGTGCCAGCAGCGTAGCTTGGGGACAGGGTTGGAATGAGCAGTTCTTC

abundance: .
d_gene: .
v_gene: TRBV5-1
j_gene: TRBJ2-2
CDR3aa: CASSLVRGGTGELFF
CDR3nt: TGCGCCAGCAGCTTGGTCCGGGGTGGGACCGGGGAGCTGTTTTTT